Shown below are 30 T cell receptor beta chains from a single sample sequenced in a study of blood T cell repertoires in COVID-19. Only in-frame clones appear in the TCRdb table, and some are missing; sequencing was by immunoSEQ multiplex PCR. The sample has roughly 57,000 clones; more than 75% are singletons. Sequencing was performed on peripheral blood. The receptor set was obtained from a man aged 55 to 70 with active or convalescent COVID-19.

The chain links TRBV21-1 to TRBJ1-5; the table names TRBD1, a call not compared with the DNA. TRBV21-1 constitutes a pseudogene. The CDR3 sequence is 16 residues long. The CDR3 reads CASSSRQGHSNQPQHF. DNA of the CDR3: TGTGCCAGCAGCTCGAGACAGGGACATAGCAATCAGCCCCAGCATTTT.

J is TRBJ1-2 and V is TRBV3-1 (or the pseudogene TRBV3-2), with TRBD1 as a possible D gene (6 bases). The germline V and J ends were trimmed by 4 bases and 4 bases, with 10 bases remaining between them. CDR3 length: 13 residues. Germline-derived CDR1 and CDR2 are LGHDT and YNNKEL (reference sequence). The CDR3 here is CASSLQGSYGYTF. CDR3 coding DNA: TGTGCCAGCAGCCTACAGGGAAGCTATGGCTACACCTTC.

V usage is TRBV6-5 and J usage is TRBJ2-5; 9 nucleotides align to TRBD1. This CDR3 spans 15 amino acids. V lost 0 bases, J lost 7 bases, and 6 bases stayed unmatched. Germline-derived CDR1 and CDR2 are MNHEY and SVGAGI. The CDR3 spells CASSYSTGGGWTQYF. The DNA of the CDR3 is TGTGCCAGCAGTTACTCGACAGGGGGAGGTTGGACCCAGTACTTC.

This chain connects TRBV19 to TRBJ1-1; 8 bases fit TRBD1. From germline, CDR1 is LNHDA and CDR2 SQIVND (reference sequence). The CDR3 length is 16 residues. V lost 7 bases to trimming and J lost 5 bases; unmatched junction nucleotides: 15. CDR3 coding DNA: TGTGCCAGTACCCCTGCCCGGACAGGGAGGAGGACTGAAGCTTTCTTT. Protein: CASTPARTGRRTEAFF.

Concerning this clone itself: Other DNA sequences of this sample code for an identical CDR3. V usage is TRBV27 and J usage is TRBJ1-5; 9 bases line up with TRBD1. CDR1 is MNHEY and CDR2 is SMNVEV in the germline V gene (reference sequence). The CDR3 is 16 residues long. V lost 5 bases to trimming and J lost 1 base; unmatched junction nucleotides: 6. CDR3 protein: CASSPLDRGSNQPQHF. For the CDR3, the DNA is TGTGCCAGCAGTCCACTAGACAGGGGGAGCAATCAGCCCCAGCATTTT.

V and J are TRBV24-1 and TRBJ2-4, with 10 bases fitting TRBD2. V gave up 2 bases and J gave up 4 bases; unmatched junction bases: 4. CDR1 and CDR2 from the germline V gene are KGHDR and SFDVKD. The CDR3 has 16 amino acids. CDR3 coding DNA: TGTGCCACCAGTGATTCTAGCGGGGGCATTAAAAACATTCAGTACTTC. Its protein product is CATSDSSGGIKNIQYF.

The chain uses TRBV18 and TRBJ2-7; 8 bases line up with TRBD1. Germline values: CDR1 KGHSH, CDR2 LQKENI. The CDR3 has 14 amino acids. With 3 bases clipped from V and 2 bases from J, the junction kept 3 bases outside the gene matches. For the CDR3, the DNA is TGTGCCAGCTCACCCTCAGGGGGCGCCTACGAGCAGTACTTC. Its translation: CASSPSGGAYEQYF.

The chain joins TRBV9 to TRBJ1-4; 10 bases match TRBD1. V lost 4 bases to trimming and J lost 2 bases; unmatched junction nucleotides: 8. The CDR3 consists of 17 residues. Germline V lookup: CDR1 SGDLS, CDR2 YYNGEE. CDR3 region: CASSPRDRGLTNEKLFF. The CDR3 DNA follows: TGTGCCAGCAGCCCACGGGACAGGGGACTTACTAATGAAAAACTGTTTTTT.

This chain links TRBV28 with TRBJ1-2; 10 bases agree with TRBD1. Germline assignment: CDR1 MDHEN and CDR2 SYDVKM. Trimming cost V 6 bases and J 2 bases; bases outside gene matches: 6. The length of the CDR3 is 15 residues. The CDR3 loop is CASSPGTGANYGYTF. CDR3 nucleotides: TGTGCCAGCAGCCCCGGGACAGGGGCCAACTATGGCTACACCTTC.

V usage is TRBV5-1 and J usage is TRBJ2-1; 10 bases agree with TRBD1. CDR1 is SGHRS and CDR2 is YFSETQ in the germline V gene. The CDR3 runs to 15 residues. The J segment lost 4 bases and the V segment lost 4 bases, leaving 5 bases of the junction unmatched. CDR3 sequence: CASSGGQGVYNEQFF. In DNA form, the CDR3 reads TGCGCCAGCAGCGGCGGACAGGGGGTTTACAATGAGCAGTTCTTC.

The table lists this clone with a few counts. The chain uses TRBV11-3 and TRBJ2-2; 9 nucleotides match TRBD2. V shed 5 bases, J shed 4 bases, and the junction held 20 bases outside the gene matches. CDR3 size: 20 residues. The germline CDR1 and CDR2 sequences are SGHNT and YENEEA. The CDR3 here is CASSPTGYSPGLASTGELFF. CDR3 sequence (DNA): TGTGCCAGCAGCCCGACAGGGTATAGCCCCGGACTAGCGAGCACCGGGGAGCTGTTTTTT.

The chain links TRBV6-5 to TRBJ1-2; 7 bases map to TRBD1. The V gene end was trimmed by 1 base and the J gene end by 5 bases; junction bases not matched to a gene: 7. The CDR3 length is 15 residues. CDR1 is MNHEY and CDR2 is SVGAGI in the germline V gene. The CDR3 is CASSYYKTGWYGYTF. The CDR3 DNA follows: TGTGCCAGCAGTTACTATAAGACAGGGTGGTATGGCTACACCTTC.

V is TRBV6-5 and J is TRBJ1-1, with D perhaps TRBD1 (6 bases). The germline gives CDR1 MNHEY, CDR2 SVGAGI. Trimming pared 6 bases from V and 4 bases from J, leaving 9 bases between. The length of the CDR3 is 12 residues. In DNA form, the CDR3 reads TGTGCCAGCAGGTCGACAGGCACTGAAGCTTTCTTT. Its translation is CASRSTGTEAFF.

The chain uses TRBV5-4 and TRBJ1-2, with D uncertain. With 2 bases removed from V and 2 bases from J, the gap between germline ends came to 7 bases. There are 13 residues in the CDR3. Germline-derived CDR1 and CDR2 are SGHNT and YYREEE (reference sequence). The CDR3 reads CASSFGQNYGYTF. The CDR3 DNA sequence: TGTGCCAGCAGCTTTGGCCAAAACTATGGCTACACCTTC.

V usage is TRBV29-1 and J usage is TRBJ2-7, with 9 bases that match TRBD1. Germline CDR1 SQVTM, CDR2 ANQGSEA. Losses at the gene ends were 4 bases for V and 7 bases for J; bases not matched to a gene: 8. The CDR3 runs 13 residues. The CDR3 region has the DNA TGCAGCGTTGCGAGGGACAGGGTGAGTGAGCAGTACTTC. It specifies CSVARDRVSEQYF.

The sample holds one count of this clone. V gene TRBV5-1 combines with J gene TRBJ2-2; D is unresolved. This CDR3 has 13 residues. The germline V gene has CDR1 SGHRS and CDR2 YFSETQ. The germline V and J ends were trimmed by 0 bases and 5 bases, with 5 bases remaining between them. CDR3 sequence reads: CASSLDRTGELFF. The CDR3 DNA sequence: TGCGCCAGCAGCTTGGATCGGACCGGGGAGCTGTTTTTT.

This CDR3 is CASSQSGKTRKADRSETQYF. DNA of the CDR3: TGCGCCAGCAGTCAATCCGGAAAAACTCGGAAAGCTGACAGGTCAGAGACCCAGTACTTC. The chain links TRBV23-1 to TRBJ2-5; possibly TRBD1 for D (6 bases). TRBV23-1 is an ORF; its function is uncertain. The CDR3 has 20 residues. Trimming took off 0 bases at V and 4 bases at J, with 27 bases between the two ends.

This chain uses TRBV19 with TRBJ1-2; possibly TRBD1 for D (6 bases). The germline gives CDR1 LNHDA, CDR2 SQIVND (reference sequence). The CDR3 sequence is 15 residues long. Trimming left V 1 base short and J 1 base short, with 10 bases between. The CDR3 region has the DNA TGTGCCAGTAGTATAGTTTCACAGGGTAACTATGGCTACACCTTC. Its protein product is CASSIVSQGNYGYTF.

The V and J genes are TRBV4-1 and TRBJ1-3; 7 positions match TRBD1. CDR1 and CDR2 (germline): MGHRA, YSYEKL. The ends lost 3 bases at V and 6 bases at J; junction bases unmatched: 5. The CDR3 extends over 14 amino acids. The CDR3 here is CASSHPGQKNTIYF. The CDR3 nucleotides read TGCGCCAGCAGCCACCCGGGACAGAAAAACACCATATATTTT.

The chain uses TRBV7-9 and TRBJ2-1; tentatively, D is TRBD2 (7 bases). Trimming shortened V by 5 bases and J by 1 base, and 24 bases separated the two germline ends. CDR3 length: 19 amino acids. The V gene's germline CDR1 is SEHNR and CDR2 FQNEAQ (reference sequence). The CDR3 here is CASSALLATMTGSYNEQFF. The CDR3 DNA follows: TGTGCCAGCAGCGCCTTACTAGCGACCATGACAGGTTCCTACAATGAGCAGTTCTTC.

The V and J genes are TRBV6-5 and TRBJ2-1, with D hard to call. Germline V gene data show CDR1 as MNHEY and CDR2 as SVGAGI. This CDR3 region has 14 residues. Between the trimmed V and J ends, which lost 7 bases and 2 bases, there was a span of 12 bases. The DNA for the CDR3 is TGTGCCAGCACCCCGCGCGGAACCTACAATGAGCAGTTCTTC. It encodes CASTPRGTYNEQFF.

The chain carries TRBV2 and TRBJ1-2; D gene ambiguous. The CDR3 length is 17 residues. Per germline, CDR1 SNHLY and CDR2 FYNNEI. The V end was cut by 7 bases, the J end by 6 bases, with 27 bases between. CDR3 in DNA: TGTGCCAGCATTCCCGAATTAAGACTGGCCCGTACGGATGGCTACACCTTC. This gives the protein CASIPELRLARTDGYTF.

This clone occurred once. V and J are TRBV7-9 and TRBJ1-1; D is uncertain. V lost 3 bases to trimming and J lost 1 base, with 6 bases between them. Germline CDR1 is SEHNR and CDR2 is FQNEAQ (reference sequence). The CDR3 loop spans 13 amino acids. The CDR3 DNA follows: TGTGCCAGCAGCTTTACACCGAACACTGAAGCTTTCTTT. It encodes CASSFTPNTEAFF.

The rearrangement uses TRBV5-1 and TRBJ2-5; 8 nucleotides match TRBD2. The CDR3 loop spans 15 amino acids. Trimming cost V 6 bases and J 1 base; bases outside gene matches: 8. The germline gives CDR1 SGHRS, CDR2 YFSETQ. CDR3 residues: CASKTGSGAQETQYF. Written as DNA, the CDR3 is TGCGCCAGCAAAACGGGTAGCGGGGCCCAAGAGACCCAGTACTTC.

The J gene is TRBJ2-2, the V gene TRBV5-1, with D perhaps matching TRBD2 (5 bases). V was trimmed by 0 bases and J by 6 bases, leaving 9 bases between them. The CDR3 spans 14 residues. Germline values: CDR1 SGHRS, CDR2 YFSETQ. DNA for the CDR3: TGCGCCAGCAGCTTGGCGGCGGGTTCCGGGGAGCTGTTTTTT. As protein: CASSLAAGSGELFF.

The CDR3 reads CAWRQDVKQYF. The CDR3 DNA sequence: TGTGCCTGGAGACAGGATGTTAAGCAGTACTTC. The chain has TRBV30 and TRBJ2-7; perhaps TRBD1 as D (5 bases). The length of the CDR3 is 11 residues. Germline CDR1 GTSNPN, CDR2 SVGIG (reference sequence). Trimming shortened V by 3 bases and J by 8 bases, and 11 bases separated the two germline ends. Full variable domain (remainder filled in from reference TRBV30 and TRBJ2-7): SQTIHQWPATLVQPVGSPLSLECTVEGTSNPNLYWYRQAAGRGLQLLFYSVGIGQISSEVPQNLSASRPQDRQFILSSKKLLLSDSGFYLCAWRQDVKQYFGPGTRLTVT.

The CDR3 protein is CASAPGGSWEKLFF. Here the CDR3 DNA reads TGTGCCAGCGCCCCGGGGGGTAGTTGGGAAAAACTGTTTTTT. The chain links TRBV6-5 to TRBJ1-4; possibly TRBD1 for D (5 bases). The germline V gene has CDR1 MNHEY and CDR2 SVGAGI. This CDR3 is 14 amino acids long. The ends were cut back, 8 bases at V and 8 bases at J, with 18 bases in the middle.

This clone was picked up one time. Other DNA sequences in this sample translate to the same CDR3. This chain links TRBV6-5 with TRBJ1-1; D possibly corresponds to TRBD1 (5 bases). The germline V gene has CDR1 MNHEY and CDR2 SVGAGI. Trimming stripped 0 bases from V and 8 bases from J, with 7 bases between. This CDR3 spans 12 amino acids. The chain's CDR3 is CASSYSGGEAFF. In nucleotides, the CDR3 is TGTGCCAGCAGTTACTCGGGGGGAGAAGCTTTCTTT.

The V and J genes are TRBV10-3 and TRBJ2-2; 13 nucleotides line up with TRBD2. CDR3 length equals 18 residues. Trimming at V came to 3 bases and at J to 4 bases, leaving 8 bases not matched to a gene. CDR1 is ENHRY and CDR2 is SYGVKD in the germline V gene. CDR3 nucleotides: TGTGCCATCAGTGACCCGGGACTAGCGGGATTACCCACCGGGGAGCTGTTTTTT. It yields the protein CAISDPGLAGLPTGELFF.

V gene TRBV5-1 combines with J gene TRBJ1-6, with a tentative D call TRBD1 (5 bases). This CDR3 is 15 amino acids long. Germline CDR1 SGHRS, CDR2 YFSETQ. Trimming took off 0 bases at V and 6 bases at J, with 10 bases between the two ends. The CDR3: CASSLVAGPNSPLHF. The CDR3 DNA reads TGCGCCAGCAGCTTGGTTGCAGGGCCTAATTCACCCCTCCACTTT.